This record covers a single T cell receptor beta chain. Its antigen is currently unknown. This CDR3 contains 14 residues. Looked up from germline, CDR1 is SGHTA and CDR2 is FQGNSA. Trimming removed 3 bases from V and 11 bases from J, with 18 bases in between. The authors sequenced patients whose flow cytometry had shown CD8+CD57+ cell expansion. All patients had severe acquired aplastic anemia. TCR beta VDJ and CDR3 profiling used genomic DNA as template. From the reads, TCRdb called clonotypes with MiXCR, one entry per CDR3 protein. Of fewer than 250,000 distinct CDR3 sequences in the sample, around half were seen once. The source of the sample is a study of CD8+CD57+ T cells in acquired aplastic anemia. Findings and caveats of the study: Patients and controls were not found to differ significantly in CD8+ Simpson's diversity.

The material sequenced was sorted CD4+, CD8+, or CD8+CD57+ T cells (not recorded which) from PBMCs. This rearrangement joins TRBV7-2 to TRBJ2-3; D uncertain. The clonotype was recovered from a human donor with aplastic anemia. CDR3 protein: CASSFRTLISEQYF. For the CDR3, the DNA is TGTGCCAGCAGCTTCAGGACCCTCATAAGTGAGCAGTATTTT.